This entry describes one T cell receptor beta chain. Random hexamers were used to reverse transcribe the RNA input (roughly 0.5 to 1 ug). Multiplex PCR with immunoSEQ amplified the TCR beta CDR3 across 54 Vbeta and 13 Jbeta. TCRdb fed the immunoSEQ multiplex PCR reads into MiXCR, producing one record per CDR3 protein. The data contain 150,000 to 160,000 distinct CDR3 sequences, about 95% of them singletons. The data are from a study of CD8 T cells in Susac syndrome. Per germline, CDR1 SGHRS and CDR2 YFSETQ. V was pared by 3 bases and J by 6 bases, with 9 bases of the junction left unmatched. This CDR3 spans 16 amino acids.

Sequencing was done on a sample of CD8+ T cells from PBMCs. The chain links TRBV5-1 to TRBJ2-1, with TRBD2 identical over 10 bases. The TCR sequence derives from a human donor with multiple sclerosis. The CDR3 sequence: CASSSLSGGPSNEQFF. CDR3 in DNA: TGCGCCAGCAGCTCCCTTAGCGGGGGGCCGTCCAATGAGCAGTTCTTC.